This note documents a single TCR beta chain sequence. The specificity of this receptor is unknown. Base-call qualities are not available, and no considerably larger clone is one nucleotide away. The sample belongs to a study of cytomegalovirus exposure and HLA in healthy donors (dated by TCRdb to the late 2010s). Regarding the complete study: According to an earlier analysis of several hundred of the donors, about 190 million T cells yielded 90 million to 140 million unique TCR beta sequences and 276 Gb of sequence data. Besides the first cohort of under 700 subjects, a separate validation cohort made up of 90 to 150 different subjects was used. To decide whether each TCR beta V gene segment behaved as functional or pseudogenic, an earlier analysis of over 500 of the donors relied on high-throughput TCR beta sequencing. To predict cytomegalovirus infection status, the study combined high-throughput TCR immunosequencing, statistical association of individual TCRs with disease status, and machine learning. Both class I and class II loci were covered by HLA typing, at four-digit resolution. Approximately 310 gigabases of sequencing data and approximately 92 million unique TCR sequences made up an early release that covered about 640 HLA-typed donors. The study aimed to test whether cataloging public T cell receptors could reveal signatures of past pathogen exposure. Across 300 to 500 genotyped donors of the cohort, an average of roughly 250,000 unique TCR beta nucleotide sequences per donor were sequenced, and 15% to 20% of those sequences were non-productive. Donor age, sex, ethnicity and CMV serostatus were collected together with the repertoire data. A later analysis re-analyzed previously published TCR beta repertoires from about 600 donors and added high-resolution HLA genotyping to study TCR occurrence patterns. Several DR-DQ haplotypes were handled as single units for association and clustering because linkage in the cohort was strong. The T cell repertoires of several hundred subjects were profiled by immunosequencing and related to cytomegalovirus serostatus. The number of typed donors differed by locus: roughly 620-630 for A, B, C, DRB1 and DQB1; approximately 530 for DQA1; 606 for DPA1; and roughly 470 for DPB1. The genetic ancestry cluster associated with self-reported Caucasian donors included 80% to 90% of the approximately 410 genotyped donors. The later analysis used no new phenotypic data to find candidate immune exposures, relying instead on TCR beta sequences and their occurrence across donors. A later genetic analysis used genome-wide SNP genotypes for about 60% of the roughly 700 donors, treating that subset as a discovery cohort. Every discovery cohort repertoire had been produced on one sequencing platform. Broad study findings and their caveats: Most TCR sequences were observed very rarely across donors, whereas some public TCRs were present in many individuals. In a later analysis, most CMV-associated TCR beta chains were found to appear HLA-restricted, with HLA associations seemingly driven largely by CMV exposure. Several of the top co-occurrence clusters appeared to be linked to parvovirus B19, influenza, CMV and Epstein-Barr virus, according to a later analysis. Compared with the roughly 700-donor mean, donors in an Asian-associated ancestry cluster had fewer N-insertions in productive TCRs, according to a later genetic analysis. A further reported finding was that TCR beta sequences accurately predicted the HLA-A and HLA-B alleles for most subjects in the first cohort. A later analysis associated 15,000 or so TCR beta sequences with specific HLA alleles at a false discovery rate of 0.05. The authors suggested that the approach could potentially be generalized to other disease states and immunological phenotypes. A cluster of highly shared sequence variants was judged likely to be a technical artifact of the sequencing pipeline. An association between a missense DCLRE1C variant and V-gene and J-gene trimming of TCR beta chains was found in a later genetic analysis and replicated in an independent cohort. In the study, approximately 150 TCR beta chains were listed as associated with cytomegalovirus. When HLA alleles, especially DR and DQ, strongly co-occurred, TCR associations were difficult to assign to individual alleles. In an earlier analysis of some 550 of the donors, most TCR beta V segments were observed in productive rearrangements about 87% or about 30% of the time, broadly matching IMGT annotations. A few of the identified cytomegalovirus-associated TCR beta chains were confirmed in vitro to be specific for cytomegalovirus antigens. Over 15 rarely observed V segments, including chromosome 9 orphons, were excluded from the earlier analysis of almost 600 of the donors because counts were too low. Sequencing depth was assumed to be roughly uniform across donors in the presence/absence analyses, though that assumption may not hold. The only immune exposure information available for the cohort was CMV serostatus. In both the original and validation cohorts, the classifier was reported to diagnose cytomegalovirus status with high specificity and sensitivity. A later analysis found that TCR association rates varied across HLA loci, with DRB1 alleles showing the most associated TCRs and HLA-C alleles the fewest. The cohort was sequenced for TCR beta chains only, and without alpha or paired-chain data the features that could be detected were limited. Compared with equally common non-associated chains, HLA-associated TCR beta chains in a later analysis were more clonally expanded and had lower generation probabilities. Linkage disequilibrium might explain the correlated functional status among segregating V segments, but an unknown experimental factor could not be ruled out. Because HLA typing was missing for some donors at each locus, association tests included only the typed subset.

Library creation used the immunoSEQ multiplex PCR assay. For the multiplex PCR, a mixture combining 60 forward primers for TCR Vbeta segments and 13 reverse primers for TCR Jbeta segments was used. A multiplex PCR assay on genomic DNA amplified the CDR3 region of rearranged TCR beta genes. The amplified TCR beta libraries were sequenced on the Illumina HiSeq System as 87-base-pair reads. Regarding the original processing steps: In a later analysis, 77 million or so unique TCR beta chains were counted across the 650 to 750 repertoires, and roughly 10 million of these chains were shared by at least two donors. To remove PCR and sequencing errors, raw reads were error-corrected and collapsed into unique sequences using a nearest-neighbor algorithm that merged closely related sequences. To assign V, D and J gene segments, CDR3 sequences were aligned to IMGT reference sequences. Each retained sequence needed at least a six-nucleotide match to both a V gene segment and a J gene segment. A rearrangement was called productive if the CDR3 had no stop codons and remained in frame with V and J, and every other rearrangement was called non-productive. CDR3 was defined by IMGT convention, running from the second conserved V-encoded cysteine to the conserved J-encoded phenylalanine. The earlier analysis of about 610 of the donors excluded any sequence lacking an unambiguous match to a single V gene segment. An earlier analysis of a few hundred of the donors classified V segments as functional when productive rearrangements were above 56.7% and as segregating when the standard deviation between donors was above 5%. To diagnose cytomegalovirus status from the catalog of TCR beta chain sequences, a statistical classification framework was built. A later analysis assigned V and J genes by comparing TCR nucleotide sequences with IMGT/GENE-DB human TR gene sequences. The TCRdist pipeline was used in a later analysis to assign CDR3 sequences and most-parsimonious VDJ recombination scenarios. In a later analysis, every TCR beta chain was defined by the combination of its CDR3 amino acid sequence and its V-gene family, and reads without a unique V-gene family were dropped. A later analysis removed 500 to 650 highly shared, low-generation-probability nucleotide sequences to deal with suspected cross-contamination and a sequencing artifact. A later analysis calculated a clonal expansion index for each public chain from normalized within-repertoire ranks of inferred template counts. In a later analysis, generation probabilities were computed with a VDJ recombination model fitted to out-of-frame rearrangements, and the resulting probabilities were checked against IGoR. A later analysis scored TCR-TCR, TCR-HLA and TCR-CMV co-occurrence with hypergeometric tests, applying a repertoire-size bias correction to TCR pairs. A later analysis estimated false discovery rates by permuting HLA or CMV assignments 20 times. In a later analysis, co-occurring TCRs were grouped using DBSCAN, and TCRdist sequence similarity was added for clustering within HLA-allele-positive subsets. Co-occurrence clustering excluded repertoires with fewer than 30,000 or more than 120,000 public chains, plus five with anomalous nucleotide sharing. The clones in this table, taken by TCRdb from immuneACCESS, are in-frame only. Not every clone is retained; where verified, under half of the shortfall comes from an unresolved V gene, and the cause of the rest is unknown. V and J calls and clone size are given by that table; D and trimming were obtained from the DNA. In all, the sample holds roughly 150,000 clones, and 85% of those were seen once. The ten largest clones capture 1% of the sample.

The cohort comprised several hundred healthy bone marrow donors. At the time of sampling, every cohort member was nominally healthy, though immune exposures that went unrecorded were likely present. The donor tested CMV seronegative and was one of the 352 seronegative cohort members. Every donor gave a peripheral blood sample, and the peripheral blood mononuclear cells from that sample were used for TCR beta sequencing. Genomic DNA extraction from the blood cell samples was performed with the Qiagen DNeasy Blood Extraction Kit. The sample comprised PBMCs. This clonotype was sampled from a boy aged 2 to 10 in good health and CMV-seronegative.

The DNA is TGTGCCAGCAAGGGAGGGAACACTGAAGCTTTCTTT. Its translation is CASKGGNTEAFF. This chain joins TRBV25-1 to TRBJ1-1, with the D segment identity uncertain. The germline V gene sets CDR1 to MGHDK and CDR2 to SYGVNS. The CDR3 contains 12 residues, cysteine and phenylalanine counted. Only the CDR3 portion is preserved as DNA: 36 bases, with reading frame beginning at the first base. The V end loses 7 bases and the J end loses 1 base, and a stretch of 7 bases separates them.